Listed here is a single TCR beta chain. This clone was picked up a small number of times. The specificity of this receptor is unknown. Base quality data are lacking; no much larger clone is found one base away. The data originate from a study of shared clonotypes between healthy human individuals (dated by TCRdb to 2019 to 2021). The study in broad terms: The cohort comprised a couple of women and a few men aged 18 to 49 years. For each donor, CD4 naive and CD4 memory were each run on three plates, CD8 naive on two plates, and CD8 memory on one plate. To estimate repertoire size and how much clonotype sharing occurs between individuals, the study deeply sequenced the blood TCR repertoires of 5 or 6 healthy adults. To increase sequencing depth and limit assay-specific biases, different laboratories used diverse techniques to prepare libraries and sequence TCR repertoires. Per donor, leukapheresis produced somewhere between about 0.94 and 9.5 billion PBMCs.

Healthy HIV-negative adults with no recently reported acute infections or vaccinations were included as donors. Every donor was a Caucasian adult living in Nashville, Tennessee, USA. CD4+ T cells were enriched through magnetic negative selection, after which naive cells were positively selected on CD45RA and the remaining negative fraction served as the memory subset. After blood collection by leukapheresis, PBMCs were isolated using Ficoll-Histopaque density gradient centrifugation and then cryopreserved in the vapor phase of liquid nitrogen. Analytical flow cytometry was used to check the purity and quantity of each magnetically sorted T cell population. Each sorted fraction had its genomic DNA isolated and then quantified by UV absorbance on a Nanodrop 2000c. Using the deep immunoSEQ assay, TCR CDR3 regions were amplified from genomic DNA by multiplex PCR. Extracted genomic DNA from each cell subset was distributed evenly across all wells of several immunoSEQ 96-well plates, and each plate was treated as a replicate. For sorted subsets, 200 to 250 ng of genomic DNA, equivalent to 25,000 to 35,000 T cell genomes, went into each replicate PCR. Purified libraries were measured with a Qubit 3.0 fluorometer, size-checked on a Bioanalyzer 2100, and measured again with the KAPA Library Quantification kit. Every immunoSEQ 96-well plate was sequenced on a separate single-read 150-cycle Illumina NextSeq 550 flow cell. The authors processed their data as follows. Because the immunoSEQ output held only junctional sequences and lacked quality scores, the filtering could not match the filtering applied to full-length reads. To assign V/J genes and CDR3, sequences were annotated against IMGT germline references using PyIR, a Python wrapper for IgBLAST v1.9. Reads were removed for weak V/J assignments (E-value above 1e-6), missing CDR3, stop codons, out-of-frame junctions, or ambiguous translated residues. V3J clonotypes were defined as sequences sharing an identical inferred V gene, J gene, and CDR3 amino acid sequence. Percentage overlap between repertoires was calculated by dividing the number of shared unique clonotypes by the size of the smaller repertoire. Repertoire richness was assessed with RTK rarefaction, the Chao1 estimator, and Recon v2.1 estimates of unobserved clonotypes. Generation probabilities were computed with OLGA for all TCRbeta clonotypes obtained by the gDNA method from four donors. TCRdb took over this immuneACCESS table, retaining in-frame rearrangements with V and J assigned. Such tables are incomplete; in checked studies, under half of the missing clones stem from an unresolved V gene, and the remainder is unexplained. For V, J and clone size, that table is used; D and trimming come from the DNA. Counted in this sample were some 1 million clones; approximately 70% of them appeared once. Approximately 1.5% of the sample comes from the top ten.

The paper as a whole reports these results and caveats: Sampling was restricted to blood, and TCR repertoires in tissues likely differ from the TCR repertoires found in blood. When a few donors were compared, the shared fraction of clonotypes was roughly 5% for naive CD4, 3.5% to 4% for naive CD8, more than 2% for memory CD4, and 0.4% for memory CD8. Incomplete sequencing was indicated by rarefaction of sorted-subset datasets, despite the large sequencing depth. Estimated clonotype richness was generally larger for naive than for memory subsets. The small number of donors limited the genetic and exposure-history diversity represented. Pairwise subsampling led to the expectation that sequencing depth would affect the degree of clonotype sharing among donors. Compared with non-shared clonotypes, clonotypes shared by all four sorted-subset donors had higher generation probabilities.

The germline V gene sets CDR1 to SGHVS and CDR2 to FQNEAQ. Trimming accounts for 2 bases at V and 3 bases at J, while the number of junction bases matched to no gene is 4. From the cysteine through the phenylalanine, the CDR3 covers 14 amino acids. Of all the DNA, just the CDR3 is kept, 42 bases in frame from base 1. This sequence uses TRBV7-8 and TRBJ2-7; 7 bases in the junction line up with TRBD2. Specimen: memory CD4+ T cells sorted from blood. The cell subset or site tag for this specimen amounts to: CD45RA-negative fraction. This TCR was recovered from a man between 18 and 35 years old in good health. The sequenced DNA: TGTGCCAGCAGCTTAAACGCGGGGGACTACGAGCAGTACTTC. It specifies CASSLNAGDYEQYF.